Below, 32 T cell receptor beta chains from the same sample are listed, as sequenced in a study of OX40 agonist ivuxolimab in advanced cancers. Sequenced by immunoSEQ multiplex PCR; TCRdb stores in-frame clones only, minus some. Among about 73,000 clones listed, 90% to 95% were seen once. The sample was CD4+ or CD8+ T cells sorted from blood, taken in a trial of the OX40 agonist ivuxolimab. The source is an adult with an advanced solid tumor such as melanoma, head and neck, liver or kidney cancer.

The rearrangement joins TRBV11-2 to TRBJ2-2; 7 bases are shared with TRBD2. The CDR3 has 15 amino acids. V shed 8 bases, J shed 1 base, and the junction held 7 bases outside the gene matches. Germline lookup yields CDR1 SGHAT and CDR2 FQNNGV. The CDR3 DNA sequence: TGTGCCAGCTTAGGAAGCGGGAAGAACACCGGGGAGCTGTTTTTT. Encoded protein: CASLGSGKNTGELFF. Full variable domain (missing parts from reference TRBV11-2 and TRBJ2-2): EAGVAQSPRYKIIEKRQSVAFWCNPISGHATLYWYQQILGQGPKLLIQFQNNGVVDDSQLPKDRFSAERLKGVDSTLKIQPAKLEDSAVYLCASLGSGKNTGELFFGEGSRLTVL.

V and J are TRBV5-1 and TRBJ2-1; TRBD2 agrees at 14 bases. Germline V lookup: CDR1 SGHRS, CDR2 YFSETQ. The CDR3 has 18 residues. V lost 4 bases, J lost 8 bases, and 14 bases stayed unmatched. CDR3 in amino acids: CASSPGMTSGRESDEQFF. CDR3 bases: TGCGCCAGCAGCCCAGGGATGACTAGCGGGAGGGAAAGTGATGAGCAGTTCTTC.

The chain employs TRBV7-9 and TRBJ1-5; D unresolved. This CDR3 comprises 16 residues. Trimming cost V 0 bases and J 2 bases, with 11 bases left between them. Germline CDR1 is SEHNR and CDR2 is FQNEAQ (reference sequence). The CDR3 sequence is CASSLASGSGNQPQHF. As DNA, the CDR3 is TGTGCCAGCAGCTTAGCGTCGGGGTCGGGCAATCAGCCCCAGCATTTT.

This CDR3 reads CASSPTWASGKVTQYF. The CDR3 DNA follows: TGTGCCAGTAGTCCGACCTGGGCTAGCGGGAAAGTGACCCAGTACTTC. V usage is TRBV19 and J usage is TRBJ2-5; 9 nucleotides match TRBD2. Unmatched junction bases numbered 14, after V lost 5 bases and J lost 7 bases. Germline V CDR1 and CDR2: LNHDA, SQIVND (reference sequence). This CDR3 is 16 amino acids long.

The J gene is TRBJ1-4, the V gene TRBV7-2; TRBD1 matches 10 bases. CDR1 and CDR2 from the germline V gene are SGHTA and FQGNSA. Trimming took 2 bases from V and 4 from J; bases not matched to a gene: 1. This CDR3 is built from 15 residues. The DNA of the CDR3 is TGTGCCAGCAGCTTATGGACAGGGGGTAATGAAAAACTGTTTTTT. Amino acids: CASSLWTGGNEKLFF.

The chain carries TRBV18 and TRBJ2-1; 8 nucleotides agree with TRBD2. CDR1 is KGHSH and CDR2 is LQKENI in the germline V gene. The CDR3 spans 14 residues. Trimming removed 6 bases from V and 8 bases from J; junction bases left unmatched: 9. The DNA of the CDR3 is TGTGCCAGCTCTCCGGGACTAGTTTTCCATGAGCAGTTCTTC. The encoded protein is CASSPGLVFHEQFF. The entire variable domain, with the rest obtained from reference TRBV18 and TRBJ2-1, is as follows: NAGVMQNPRHLVRRRGQEARLRCSPMKGHSHVYWYRQLPEEGLKFMVYLQKENIIDESGMPKERFSAEFPKEGPSILRIQQVVRGDSAAYFCASSPGLVFHEQFFGPGTRLTVL.

J is TRBJ1-2 and V is TRBV25-1; 12 bases map to TRBD1. There are 16 residues in the CDR3. V trimming: 3 bases; J trimming: 4 bases; junction bases outside the gene matches: 6. Germline V gene sequence: CDR1 MGHDK, CDR2 SYGVNS. In nucleotides, the CDR3 is TGTGCCAGCAGTGAGGGGACAGGGGGCCAAGGCTATGGCTACACCTTC. Encoded protein: CASSEGTGGQGYGYTF.

The chain employs TRBV30 and TRBJ2-3; 7 bases fit TRBD2. The CDR3 has 16 residues. Germline CDR1 GTSNPN, CDR2 SVGIG (reference sequence). J lost 4 bases, V lost 1 base, and 11 bases had no gene match. CDR3 sequence reads: CAWSGVAGAGSDTQYF. In DNA form, the CDR3 reads TGTGCCTGGAGTGGCGTGGCGGGAGCAGGTTCAGATACGCAGTATTTT. Looking up the rest from reference TRBV30 and TRBJ2-3 gives the full variable domain: SQTIHQWPATLVQPVGSPLSLECTVEGTSNPNLYWYRQAAGRGLQLLFYSVGIGQISSEVPQNLSASRPQDRQFILSSKKLLLSDSGFYLCAWSGVAGAGSDTQYFGPGTRLTVL.

J is TRBJ2-7 and V is TRBV5-6, with TRBD2 identical over 16 bases. The CDR3 covers 18 residues. Germline trimming cut 5 bases from V and 0 bases from J; bases unmatched to any gene: 8. Germline loops: CDR1 SGHDT, CDR2 YYEEEE. CDR3 sequence reads: CASSLPGLAGGSSYEQYF. The CDR3 DNA follows: TGTGCCAGCAGTTTACCGGGACTAGCGGGAGGGAGCTCCTACGAGCAGTACTTC.

The V and J genes are TRBV6-5 and TRBJ2-7; D remains ambiguous. This CDR3 contains 15 residues. V gave up 0 bases and J gave up 3 bases, with 12 bases separating them. Germline CDR1 reads MNHEY; CDR2 reads SVGAGI. In nucleotides, the CDR3 is TGTGCCAGCAGTTACTCGACCTTTGGGTTCTACGAGCAGTACTTC. Amino acids: CASSYSTFGFYEQYF.

The CDR3 DNA reads TGTGCCGCCTCAGGACAGGGTGTAGTTCAGGATACGCAGTATTTT. This translates into CAASGQGVVQDTQYF. The chain carries TRBV10-3 and TRBJ2-3; 8 bases are shared with TRBD1. The germline CDR1 and CDR2 sequences are ENHRY and SYGVKD. CDR3 size: 15 residues. Trimming at V came to 11 bases and at J to 6 bases, leaving 16 bases not matched to a gene.

The chain has TRBV19 and TRBJ2-3; 10 nucleotides align to TRBD1. The J segment lost 3 bases and the V segment lost 0 bases, leaving 0 bases of the junction unmatched. Germline V lookup: CDR1 LNHDA, CDR2 SQIVND (reference sequence). The CDR3 runs 15 residues. CDR3 in amino acids: CASSIEGQGTDTQYF. CDR3 sequence (DNA): TGTGCCAGTAGTATAGAGGGACAGGGGACAGATACGCAGTATTTT.

The chain has TRBV19 and TRBJ1-3; D may be TRBD1 (5 bases). V was clipped by 6 bases and J by 2 bases, with 14 bases between them. This CDR3 comprises 15 residues. Looked up from germline, CDR1 is LNHDA and CDR2 is SQIVND (reference sequence). CDR3 region: CASSQGRTPGNTIYF. The CDR3 coding sequence is TGTGCCAGTAGCCAGGGAAGAACCCCTGGAAACACCATATATTTT.

This sequence joins TRBV21-1 and TRBJ2-1; the table's D call, TRBD2, was not checked against the DNA. TRBV21-1 is classified as a pseudogene. The CDR3 spans 16 residues. CDR3 in DNA: TGTGCCAGCAGCAAAGTCCGACTAGCGGGAAGGAATGAGCAGTTCTTC. Amino acids: CASSKVRLAGRNEQFF.

This clone came up once. This chain joins TRBV5-1 and TRBJ2-6; no definite D call. The CDR3 runs to 14 residues. Trimming took 5 bases from V and 0 from J, leaving 6 bases between them. Germline loops: CDR1 SGHRS, CDR2 YFSETQ. CDR3 in amino acids: CASRPASGANVLTF. The CDR3 nucleotides are TGCGCCAGCAGACCCGCCTCTGGGGCCAACGTCCTGACTTTC.

The rearrangement joins TRBV27 to TRBJ1-4, with D perhaps matching TRBD1 (6 bases). This CDR3 region has 12 residues. Germline values: CDR1 MNHEY, CDR2 SMNVEV (reference sequence). Trimming left V 6 bases short and J 7 bases short, with 9 bases between. Here the CDR3 DNA reads TGTGCCAGCAGACAGGGTAGTGAAAAACTGTTTTTT. Encoded protein: CASRQGSEKLFF.

J is TRBJ2-1 and V is TRBV11-3, with 7 bases identical to TRBD2. The CDR3 has 15 residues. Trimming at V came to 1 base and at J to 9 bases, leaving 9 bases not matched to a gene. Germline lookup yields CDR1 SGHNT and CDR2 YENEEA. CDR3 in DNA: TGTGCCAGCAGCTTAGGAATTAGCGGGCATGTTGAGCAGTTCTTC. This codes for CASSLGISGHVEQFF.

This chain connects TRBV10-3 to TRBJ2-1, with a possible D match to TRBD1 (8 bases). The germline gives CDR1 ENHRY, CDR2 SYGVKD. The V end was cut by 6 bases, the J end by 6 bases, with 15 bases between. The CDR3 totals 14 residues. CDR3 loop: CAIRPQGGGNEQFF. The CDR3, as DNA: TGTGCCATCAGACCACAGGGGGGGGGCAATGAGCAGTTCTTC.

The DNA of the CDR3 is TGCGCCAGCAGCCCGCAGGGGAGACCCGAAGAGACCCAGTACTTC. Translated: CASSPQGRPEETQYF. The genes are TRBV4-1 and TRBJ2-5; possible D gene TRBD1, 6 bases. Germline V gene sequence: CDR1 MGHRA, CDR2 YSYEKL. The CDR3 totals 15 residues. Trimming took 4 bases from V and 3 from J, leaving 15 bases between them.

The V call is TRBV9, the J call TRBJ2-1, with D tentatively TRBD1 or TRBD2 (6 bases each). The CDR3 length is 13 residues. Germline CDR1 reads SGDLS; CDR2 reads YYNGEE. Deletions cut 5 bases from V and 7 bases from J, with 13 bases between. CDR3 sequence reads: CASSDWRGNEQFF. The CDR3 DNA reads TGTGCCAGCAGTGATTGGAGGGGGAATGAGCAGTTCTTC.

The chain has TRBV27 and TRBJ2-5; 12 nucleotides match TRBD2. Germline V gene data show CDR1 as MNHEY and CDR2 as SMNVEV (reference sequence). The CDR3 covers 18 residues. With V trimmed by 0 bases and J by 5 bases, 10 bases remained unmatched. The chain's CDR3 is CASSLSKTSGSGGETQYF. CDR3 DNA: TGTGCCAGCAGTTTATCCAAGACTAGCGGGAGTGGAGGGGAGACCCAGTACTTC.

V and J are TRBV6-6 and TRBJ1-5; D not resolved. The CDR3 covers 15 residues. Trimming stripped 8 bases from V and 6 bases from J, with 20 bases between. Germline loops: CDR1 MNHNY, CDR2 SVGAGI (reference sequence). The chain's CDR3 is CASALMSGAGQPQHF. As DNA, the CDR3 is TGTGCCAGCGCCCTAATGTCAGGCGCGGGTCAGCCCCAGCATTTT.

This clone was observed a single time. The gene calls are TRBV18 and TRBJ1-5, with 7 positions matching TRBD1. The length of the CDR3 is 16 residues. The ends lost 2 bases at V and 3 bases at J; junction bases unmatched: 7. CDR1 and CDR2 (germline): KGHSH, LQKENI. Here the CDR3 reads CASSPAGQWNNQPQHF. CDR3 in DNA: TGTGCCAGCTCACCAGCGGGACAGTGGAACAATCAGCCCCAGCATTTT.

The rearrangement uses TRBV7-9 and TRBJ1-2; possible D gene TRBD1, 5 bases. From germline, CDR1 is SEHNR and CDR2 FQNEAQ (reference sequence). Deletions cut 0 bases from V and 7 bases from J, with 9 bases between. The CDR3 consists of 13 residues. CDR3 amino acids: CASSLAPGAGYTF. The DNA of the CDR3 is TGTGCCAGCAGCTTAGCGCCCGGGGCTGGCTACACCTTC.

V and J are TRBV5-3 and TRBJ2-7; possible D gene TRBD2, 5 bases. TRBV5-3 is placed among ORFs of uncertain function. The CDR3 sequence is 13 residues long. V lost 1 base, J lost 2 bases, and 7 bases lay in between. CDR3 region: CARSLRRTYEQYF. For the CDR3, the DNA is TGTGCCAGAAGCTTGAGGAGGACCTACGAGCAGTACTTC.

The rearrangement links TRBV30 to TRBJ2-7; D might be TRBD2 (6 bases). The germline gives CDR1 GTSNPN, CDR2 SVGIG (reference sequence). The CDR3 sequence is 11 residues long. V was clipped by 7 bases and J by 4 bases, with 11 bases between them. This CDR3 reads CASGRLYEQYF. For the CDR3, the DNA is TGTGCCTCCGGGAGATTGTACGAGCAGTACTTC.

V gene TRBV5-1 combines with J gene TRBJ2-7; 10 positions match TRBD2. This CDR3 region has 20 residues. The germline V gene has CDR1 SGHRS and CDR2 YFSETQ. Germline trimming cut 0 bases from V and 2 bases from J; bases unmatched to any gene: 17. The CDR3 loop is CASSLAAASSGSAHAYEQYF. The DNA for the CDR3 is TGCGCCAGCAGCTTGGCGGCGGCGTCTAGCGGGAGCGCCCACGCCTACGAGCAGTACTTC.

The chain is built from TRBV6-5 and TRBJ2-6, with 7 positions matching TRBD1. The germline V gene has CDR1 MNHEY and CDR2 SVGAGI. This CDR3 has 15 amino acids. The ends lost 6 bases at V and 1 base at J; junction bases unmatched: 3. Written as DNA, the CDR3 is TGTGCCAGCAGAAGACAGGGTTCTGGGGCCAACGTCCTGACTTTC. Translating it yields CASRRQGSGANVLTF.

This rearrangement joins TRBV28 to TRBJ1-2; D call uncertain. Germline V gene lookup returns CDR1 MDHEN and CDR2 SYDVKM. V was shortened by 6 bases and J by 0 bases, with 11 bases between the two germline ends. The CDR3 has 14 amino acids. CDR3 sequence (DNA): TGTGCCAGCAGACTGGGCGGGGCTAACTATGGCTACACCTTC. Translation gives CASRLGGANYGYTF.

The rearrangement uses TRBV19 and TRBJ2-2; 16 nucleotides match TRBD2. V was clipped by 7 bases and J by 4 bases; unmatched bases: 9. Germline values: CDR1 LNHDA, CDR2 SQIVND (reference sequence). CDR3 length: 18 amino acids. The CDR3 coding sequence is TGTGCCAGTACCCCGGGACTAGCGGGAGGGCGTAGCACCGGGGAGCTGTTTTTT. This codes for CASTPGLAGGRSTGELFF. Looking up the rest from reference TRBV19 and TRBJ2-2 gives the full variable domain: DGGITQSPKYLFRKEGQNVTLSCEQNLNHDAMYWYRQDPGQGLRLIYYSQIVNDFQKGDIAEGYSVSREKKESFPLTVTSAQKNPTAFYLCASTPGLAGGRSTGELFFGEGSRLTVL.

This chain connects TRBV7-2 to TRBJ2-7; D remains unclear. Germline V gene sequence: CDR1 SGHTA, CDR2 FQGNSA. V was clipped by 5 bases and J by 7 bases, with 21 bases between them. The CDR3 loop spans 15 amino acids. The CDR3 sequence is CASSPRLPTLGEQYF. The CDR3 nucleotides read TGTGCCAGCAGCCCCAGACTCCCGACCTTGGGTGAGCAGTACTTC.

This chain connects TRBV29-1 to TRBJ2-3; 9 bases map to TRBD1. CDR3 size: 14 residues. CDR1 is SQVTM, CDR2 ANQGSEA, per germline. V was clipped by 4 bases and J by 2 bases; unmatched bases: 4. The CDR3 loop is CSVVRDRDTDTQYF. The CDR3 DNA is TGCAGCGTTGTTCGGGACAGGGACACAGATACGCAGTATTTT.